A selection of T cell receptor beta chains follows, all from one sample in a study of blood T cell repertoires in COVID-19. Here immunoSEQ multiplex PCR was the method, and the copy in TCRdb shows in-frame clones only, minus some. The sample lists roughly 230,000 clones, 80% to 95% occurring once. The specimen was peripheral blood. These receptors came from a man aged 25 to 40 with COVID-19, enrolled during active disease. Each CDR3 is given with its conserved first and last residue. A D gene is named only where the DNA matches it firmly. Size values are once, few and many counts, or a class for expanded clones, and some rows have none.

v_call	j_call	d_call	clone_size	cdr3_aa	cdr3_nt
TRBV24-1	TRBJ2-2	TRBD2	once	CATSPRAGGTGELFF	TGTGCCACCAGTCCTCGGGCGGGGGGAACCGGGGAGCTGTTTTTT
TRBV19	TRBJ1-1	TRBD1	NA	CASSIVAGQANTEAFF	TGTGCCAGTAGTATAGTAGCTGGACAGGCGAACACTGAAGCTTTCTTT
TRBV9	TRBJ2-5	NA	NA	CASSVDLAGYQETQYF	TGTGCCAGCAGCGTAGATTTGGCGGGGTACCAAGAGACCCAGTACTTC
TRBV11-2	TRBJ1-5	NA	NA	CASSLESGVGPQHF	TGTGCCAGCAGCTTAGAGTCAGGGGTTGGCCCCCAGCATTTT
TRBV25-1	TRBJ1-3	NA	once	CASSDLGASGNTIYF	TGTGCCAGCAGTGATCTAGGCGCCTCTGGAAACACCATATATTTT
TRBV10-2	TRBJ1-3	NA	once	CASRTEELSGNTIYF	TGCGCCAGCAGGACGGAGGAGCTCTCTGGAAACACCATATATTTT
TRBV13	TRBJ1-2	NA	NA	CASSHRTANYGYTF	TGTGCCAGCAGCCACAGGACAGCTAACTATGGCTACACCTTC
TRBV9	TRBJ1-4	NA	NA	CASSVGQGEKLFF	TGTGCCAGCAGCGTAGGCCAGGGTGAAAAACTGTTTTTT
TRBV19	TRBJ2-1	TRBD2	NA	CASAPGGLREQFF	TGTGCCAGCGCTCCGGGGGGGCTTAGGGAGCAGTTCTTC
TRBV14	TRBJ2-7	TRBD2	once	CASSQASGGAGGGYEQYF	TGTGCCAGCAGCCAAGCCAGCGGGGGGGCTGGGGGTGGCTACGAGCAGTACTTC
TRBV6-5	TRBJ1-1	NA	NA	CASSTTRVNTEAFF	TGTGCCAGCAGTACCACGAGAGTGAACACTGAAGCTTTCTTT
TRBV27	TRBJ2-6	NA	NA	CASSLSFRGHSGANVLTF	TGTGCCAGCAGTTTATCGTTTAGGGGCCACTCTGGGGCCAACGTCCTGACTTTC
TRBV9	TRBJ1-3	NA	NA	CASSVRESGNTIYF	TGTGCCAGCAGCGTACGAGAATCTGGAAACACCATATATTTT
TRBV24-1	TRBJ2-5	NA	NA	CATSASLGETQYF	TGTGCCACCAGTGCGTCTCTCGGGGAGACCCAGTACTTC
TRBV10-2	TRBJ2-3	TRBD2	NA	CASKGLAASTDTQYF	TGCGCCAGCAAGGGCCTAGCGGCTAGCACAGATACGCAGTATTTT